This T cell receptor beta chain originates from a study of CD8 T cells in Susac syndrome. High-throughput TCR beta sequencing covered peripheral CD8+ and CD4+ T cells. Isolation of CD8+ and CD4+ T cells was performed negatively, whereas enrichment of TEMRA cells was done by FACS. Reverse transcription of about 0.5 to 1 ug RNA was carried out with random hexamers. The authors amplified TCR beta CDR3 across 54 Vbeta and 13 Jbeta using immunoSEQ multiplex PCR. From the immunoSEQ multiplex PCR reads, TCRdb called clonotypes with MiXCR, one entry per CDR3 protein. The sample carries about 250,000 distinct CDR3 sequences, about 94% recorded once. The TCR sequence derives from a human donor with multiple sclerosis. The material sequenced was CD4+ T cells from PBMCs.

CDR3 sequence reads: CASSYDGQGEGNQPQHF. CDR3 DNA sequence: TGTGCCAGCAGTTACGACGGACAGGGGGAGGGTAATCAGCCCCAGCATTTT. The chain has TRBV6-7 and TRBJ1-5, with 10 nucleotides matching TRBD1. TRBV6-7 is an ORF; its function is uncertain. The CDR3 contains 17 residues. The V gene end was trimmed by 2 bases and the J gene end by 4 bases; junction bases not matched to a gene: 8.